This T cell receptor (beta chain) came from a study of T-cell reconstitution after alpha-beta-depleted transplantation in children. Study-wide findings and caveats: Roughly two months post-transplant, alpha-beta T cells reportedly originated from several hundred graft clones that had expanded. In some patients, recipient T cells and intrathymic progenitors surviving conditioning explained high day-60 diversity. Hyperexpanded clones declined; after one year, newly produced T cells mostly supplied diversity.

V shed 7 bases and J shed 4 bases, with 7 bases lying between them. Germline-derived CDR1 and CDR2 are SQVTM and ANQGSEA. CDR3 length equals 11 residues. The TCRbeta library was prepared with unique molecular identifiers. From the PCR reads, TCRdb called clonotypes with MiXCR, one entry per CDR3 protein. The data show 670,000 or so distinct CDR3 sequences, over 10% seen once. This clonotype was counted many times. Its antigen is unknown. The specimen was PBMCs, collected before TCRalphabeta/CD19-depleted stem cell transplant. This TCR derives from a girl aged 2 to 9 with congenital amegakaryocytic thrombocytopenia, due to receive a stem cell transplant. The chain employs TRBV29-1 and TRBJ2-2; D remains unclear. CDR3 loop: CSAVGTGELFF. CDR3 DNA: TGCAGCGCCGTGGGCACCGGGGAGCTGTTTTTT.